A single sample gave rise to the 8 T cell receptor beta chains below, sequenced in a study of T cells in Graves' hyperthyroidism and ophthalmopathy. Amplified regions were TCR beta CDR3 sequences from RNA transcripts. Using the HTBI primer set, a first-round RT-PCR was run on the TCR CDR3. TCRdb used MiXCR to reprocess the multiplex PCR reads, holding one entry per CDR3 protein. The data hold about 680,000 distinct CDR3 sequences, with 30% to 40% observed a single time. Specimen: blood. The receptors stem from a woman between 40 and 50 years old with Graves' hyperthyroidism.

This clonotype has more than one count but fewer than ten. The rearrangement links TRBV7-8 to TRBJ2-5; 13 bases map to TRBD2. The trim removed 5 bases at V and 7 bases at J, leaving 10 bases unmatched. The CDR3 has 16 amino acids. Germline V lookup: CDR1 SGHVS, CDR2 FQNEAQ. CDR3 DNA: TGTGCCAGCAGCCGAAGCGGGACTAGCGGGGAGGCGACCCAGTACTTC. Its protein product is CASSRSGTSGEATQYF.

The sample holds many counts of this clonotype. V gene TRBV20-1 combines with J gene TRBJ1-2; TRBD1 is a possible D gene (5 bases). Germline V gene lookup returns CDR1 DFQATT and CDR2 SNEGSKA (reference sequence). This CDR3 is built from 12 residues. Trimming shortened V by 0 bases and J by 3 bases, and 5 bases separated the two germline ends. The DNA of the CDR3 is TGCAGTGCTAGAGACAGGGACTATGGCTACACCTTC. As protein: CSARDRDYGYTF.

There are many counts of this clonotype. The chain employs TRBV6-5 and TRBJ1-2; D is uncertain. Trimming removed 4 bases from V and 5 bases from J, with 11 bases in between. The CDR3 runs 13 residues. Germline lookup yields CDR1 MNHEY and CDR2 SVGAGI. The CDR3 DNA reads TGTGCCAGCAGTTCTCGGACCGCTTATGGCTACACCTTC. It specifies CASSSRTAYGYTF.

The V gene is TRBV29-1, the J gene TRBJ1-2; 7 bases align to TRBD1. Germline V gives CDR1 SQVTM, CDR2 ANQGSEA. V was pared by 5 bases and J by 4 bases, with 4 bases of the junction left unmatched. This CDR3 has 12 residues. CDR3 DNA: TGCAGCGTTTCGGGACAGATCTATGGCTACACCTTC. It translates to CSVSGQIYGYTF.

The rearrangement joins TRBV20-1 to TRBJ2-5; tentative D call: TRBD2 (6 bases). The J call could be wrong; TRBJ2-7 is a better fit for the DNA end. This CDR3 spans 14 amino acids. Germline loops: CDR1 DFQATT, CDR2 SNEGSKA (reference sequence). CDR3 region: CSADMASAFYEQYF. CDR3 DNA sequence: TGCAGTGCCGACATGGCTAGCGCCTTCTACGAGCAGTACTTC.

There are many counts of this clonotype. CDR3 sequence reads: CASSILQTGEDRGYTF. Here the CDR3 DNA reads TGTGCCAGCAGCATCCTCCAGACAGGGGAGGACCGTGGCTACACCTTC. V and J are TRBV7-9 and TRBJ1-2, with TRBD1 identical over 8 bases. Per the germline V gene, CDR1 is SEHNR and CDR2 is FQNEAQ (reference sequence). Trimming cost V 5 bases and J 7 bases; bases outside gene matches: 15. The CDR3 length is 16 residues.

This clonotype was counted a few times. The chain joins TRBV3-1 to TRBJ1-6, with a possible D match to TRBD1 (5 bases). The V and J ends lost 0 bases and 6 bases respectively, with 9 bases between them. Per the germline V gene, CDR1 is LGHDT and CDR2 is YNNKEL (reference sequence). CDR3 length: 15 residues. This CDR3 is CASSQEAGPNSPLHF. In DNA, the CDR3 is TGTGCCAGCAGCCAAGAGGCAGGGCCTAATTCACCCCTCCACTTT.

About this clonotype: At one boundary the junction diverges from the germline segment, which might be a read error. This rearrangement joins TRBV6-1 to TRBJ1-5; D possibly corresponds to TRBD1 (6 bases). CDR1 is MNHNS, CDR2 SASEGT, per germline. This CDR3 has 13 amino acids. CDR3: CASSEVRGGPQHF. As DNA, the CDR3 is TGTGCCAGCAGCGAAGTCAGAGGGGGGCCCCAGCATTTT.